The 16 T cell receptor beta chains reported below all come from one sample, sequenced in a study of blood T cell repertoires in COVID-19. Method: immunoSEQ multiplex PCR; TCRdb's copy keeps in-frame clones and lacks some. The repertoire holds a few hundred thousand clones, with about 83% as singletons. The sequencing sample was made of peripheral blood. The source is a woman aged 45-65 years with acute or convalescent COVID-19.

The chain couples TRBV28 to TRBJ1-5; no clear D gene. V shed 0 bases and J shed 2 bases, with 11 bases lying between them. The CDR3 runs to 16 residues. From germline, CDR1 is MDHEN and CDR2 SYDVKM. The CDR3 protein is CASSLWAGSGNQPQHF. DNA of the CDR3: TGTGCCAGCAGTTTATGGGCGGGATCAGGCAATCAGCCCCAGCATTTT. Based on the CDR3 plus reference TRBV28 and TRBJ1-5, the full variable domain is DVKVTQSSRYLVKRTGEKVFLECVQDMDHENMFWYRQDPGLGLRLIYFSYDVKMKEKGDIPEGYSVSREKKERFSLILESASTNQTSMYLCASSLWAGSGNQPQHFGDGTRLSIL.

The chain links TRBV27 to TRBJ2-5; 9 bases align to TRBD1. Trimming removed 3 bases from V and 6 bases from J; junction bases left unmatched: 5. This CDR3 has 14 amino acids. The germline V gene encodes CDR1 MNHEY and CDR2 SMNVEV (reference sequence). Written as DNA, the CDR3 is TGTGCCAGCAGTTTTTCCGGACAGGGGCAGACCCAGTACTTC. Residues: CASSFSGQGQTQYF.

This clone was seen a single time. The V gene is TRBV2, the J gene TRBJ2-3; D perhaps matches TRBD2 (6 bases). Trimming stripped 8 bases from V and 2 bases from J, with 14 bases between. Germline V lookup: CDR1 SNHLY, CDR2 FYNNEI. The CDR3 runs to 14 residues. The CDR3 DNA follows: TGTGCCAGCCGTGGGCGGGGATCCACAGATACGCAGTATTTT. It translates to CASRGRGSTDTQYF.

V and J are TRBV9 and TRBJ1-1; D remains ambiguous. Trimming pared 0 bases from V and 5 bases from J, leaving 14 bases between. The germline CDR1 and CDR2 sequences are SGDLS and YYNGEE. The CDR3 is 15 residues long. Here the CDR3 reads CASSVEGSGLTEAFF. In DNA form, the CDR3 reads TGTGCCAGCAGCGTAGAGGGCAGCGGGTTGACTGAAGCTTTCTTT.

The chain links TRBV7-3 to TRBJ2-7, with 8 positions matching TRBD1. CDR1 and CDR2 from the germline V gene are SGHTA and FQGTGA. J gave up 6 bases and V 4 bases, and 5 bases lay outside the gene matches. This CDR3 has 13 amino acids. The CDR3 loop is CASSSSGGGEQYF. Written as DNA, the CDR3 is TGTGCCAGCAGCTCGTCAGGGGGCGGCGAGCAGTACTTC.

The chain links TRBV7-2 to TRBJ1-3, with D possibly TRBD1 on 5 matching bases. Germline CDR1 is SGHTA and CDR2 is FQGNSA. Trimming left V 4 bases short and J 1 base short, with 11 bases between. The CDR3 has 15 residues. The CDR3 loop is CASSWGGGSGNTIYF. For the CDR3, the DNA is TGTGCCAGCAGCTGGGGGGGTGGATCTGGAAACACCATATATTTT.

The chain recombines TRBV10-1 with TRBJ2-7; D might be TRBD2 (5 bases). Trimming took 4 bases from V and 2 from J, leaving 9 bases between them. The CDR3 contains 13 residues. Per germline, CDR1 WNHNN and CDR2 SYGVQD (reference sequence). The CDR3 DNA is TGCGCCAGCAGTGGGACCGGGGCCTACGAGCAGTACTTC. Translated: CASSGTGAYEQYF.

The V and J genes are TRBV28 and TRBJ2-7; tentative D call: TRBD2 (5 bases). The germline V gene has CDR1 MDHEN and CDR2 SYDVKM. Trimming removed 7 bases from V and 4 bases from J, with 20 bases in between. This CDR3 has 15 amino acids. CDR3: CASITHGTGFYEQYF. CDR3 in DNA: TGTGCCAGCATCACACACGGAACGGGGTTTTACGAGCAGTACTTC.

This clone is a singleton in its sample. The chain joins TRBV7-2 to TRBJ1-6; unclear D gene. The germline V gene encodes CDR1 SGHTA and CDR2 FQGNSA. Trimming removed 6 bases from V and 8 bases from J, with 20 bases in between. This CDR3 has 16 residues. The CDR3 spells CASSPDRAVRDSPLHF. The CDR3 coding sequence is TGTGCCAGCAGTCCCGACCGGGCCGTGAGGGATTCACCCCTCCACTTT.

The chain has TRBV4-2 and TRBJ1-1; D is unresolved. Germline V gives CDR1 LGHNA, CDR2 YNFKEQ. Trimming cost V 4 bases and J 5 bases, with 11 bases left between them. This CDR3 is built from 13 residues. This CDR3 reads CASSRGGLTEAFF. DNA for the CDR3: TGTGCCAGCAGCCGGGGAGGGTTGACTGAAGCTTTCTTT.

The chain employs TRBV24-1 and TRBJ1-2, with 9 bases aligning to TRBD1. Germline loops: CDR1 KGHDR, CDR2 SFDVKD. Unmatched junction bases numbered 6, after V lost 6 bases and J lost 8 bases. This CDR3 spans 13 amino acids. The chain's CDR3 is CATSPRTGEGYTF. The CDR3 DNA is TGTGCCACCAGTCCCCGGACAGGGGAAGGCTACACCTTC.

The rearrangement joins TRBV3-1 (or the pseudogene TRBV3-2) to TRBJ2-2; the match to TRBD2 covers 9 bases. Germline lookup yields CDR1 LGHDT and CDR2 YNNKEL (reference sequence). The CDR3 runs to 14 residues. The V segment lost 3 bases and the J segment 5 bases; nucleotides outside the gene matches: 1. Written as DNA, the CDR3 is TGTGCCAGCAGCCAGCGGGAGGGTACCGGGGAGCTGTTTTTT. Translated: CASSQREGTGELFF.

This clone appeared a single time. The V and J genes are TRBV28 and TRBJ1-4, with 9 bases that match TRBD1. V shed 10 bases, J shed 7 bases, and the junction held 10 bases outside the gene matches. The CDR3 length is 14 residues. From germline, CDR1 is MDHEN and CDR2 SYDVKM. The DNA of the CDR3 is TGTGCCACTCACAACTCGGGACAGGGTGAAAAACTGTTTTTT. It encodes CATHNSGQGEKLFF.

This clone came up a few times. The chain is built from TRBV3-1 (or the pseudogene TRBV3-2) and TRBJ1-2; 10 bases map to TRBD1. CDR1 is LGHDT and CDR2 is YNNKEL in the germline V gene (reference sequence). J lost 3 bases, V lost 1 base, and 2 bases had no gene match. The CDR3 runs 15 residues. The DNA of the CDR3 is TGTGCCAGCAGCCAAGTGGGGACAGGGGACTATGGCTACACCTTC. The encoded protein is CASSQVGTGDYGYTF.

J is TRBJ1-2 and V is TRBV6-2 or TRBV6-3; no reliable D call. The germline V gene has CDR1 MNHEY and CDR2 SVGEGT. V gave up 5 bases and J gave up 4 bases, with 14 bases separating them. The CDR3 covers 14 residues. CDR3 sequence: CASSNEGMGYGYTF. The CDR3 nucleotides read TGTGCCAGCAGTAACGAGGGAATGGGCTATGGCTACACCTTC.

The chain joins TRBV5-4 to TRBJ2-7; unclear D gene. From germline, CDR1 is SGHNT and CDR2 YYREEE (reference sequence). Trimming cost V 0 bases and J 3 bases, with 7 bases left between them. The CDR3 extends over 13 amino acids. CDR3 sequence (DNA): TGTGCCAGCAGCTTGGAAACGGGCTACGAGCAGTACTTC. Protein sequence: CASSLETGYEQYF.